The 29 T cell receptor beta chains presented below share a single source sample, sequenced in a study of blood T cell repertoires in COVID-19. The protocol was immunoSEQ multiplex PCR, while the TCRdb copy is restricted to in-frame clones and leaves out a portion. Altogether some 200,000 clones are present, less than 90% being singletons, with the ten largest covering 4% to 6%. The sequencing sample was made of peripheral blood. The receptor source for this set is a woman aged 60-70 years who had recovered from COVID-19.

The rearrangement uses TRBV5-1 and TRBJ1-1; D possibly corresponds to TRBD1 (5 bases). Deletions cut 3 bases from V and 4 bases from J, with 13 bases between. Germline CDR1 reads SGHRS; CDR2 reads YFSETQ. The CDR3 runs 14 residues. Here the CDR3 DNA reads TGCGCCAGCAGCTCAACCCGACAGACCACTGAAGCTTTCTTT. The encoded protein is CASSSTRQTTEAFF.

The chain has TRBV10-3 and TRBJ2-5, with D possibly being TRBD2 (6 bases). Germline V gene sequence: CDR1 ENHRY, CDR2 SYGVKD. Trimming removed 10 bases from V and 4 bases from J, with 22 bases in between. This CDR3 has 15 amino acids. Here the CDR3 reads CATLGTEVPGETQYF. DNA for the CDR3: TGTGCCACCCTGGGGACTGAGGTTCCCGGAGAGACCCAGTACTTC.

By sample share, this clone is medium-sized. Other DNA sequences in the sample encode the same CDR3. The rearrangement uses TRBV7-3 and TRBJ2-5, with TRBD2 as a possible D gene (7 bases). Trimming removed 0 bases from V and 2 bases from J, with 10 bases in between. Per the germline V gene, CDR1 is SGHTA and CDR2 is FQGTGA. CDR3 size: 15 residues. The CDR3 loop reads CASSLTGGGQETQYF. In DNA form, the CDR3 reads TGTGCCAGCAGCTTAACAGGGGGAGGGCAAGAGACCCAGTACTTC. Filled out from reference TRBV7-3 and TRBJ2-5, the complete variable domain reads GAGVSQTPSNKVTEKGKYVELRCDPISGHTALYWYRQSLGQGPEFLIYFQGTGAADDSGLPNDRFFAVRPEGSVSTLKIQRTERGDSAVYLCASSLTGGGQETQYFGPGTRLLVL.

The chain employs TRBV30 and TRBJ2-1, with 13 bases lining up with TRBD2. The CDR3 is 14 amino acids. V shed 2 bases, J shed 9 bases, and the junction held 4 bases outside the gene matches. Germline lookup yields CDR1 GTSNPN and CDR2 SVGIG (reference sequence). The CDR3: CAWSPGLAGSEQFF. The CDR3 nucleotides are TGTGCCTGGAGTCCGGGACTAGCGGGGTCTGAGCAGTTCTTC.

The chain recombines TRBV15 with TRBJ2-5, with D possibly being TRBD1 (6 bases). V was trimmed by 3 bases and J by 2 bases, leaving 10 bases between them. The V gene's germline CDR1 is LNHNV and CDR2 YYDKDF (reference sequence). The CDR3 has 14 residues. The CDR3 coding sequence is TGTGCCACCAGCAGGTACAGGGAGCAAGAGACCCAGTACTTC. Translated, it gives CATSRYREQETQYF.

This sequence joins TRBV13 and TRBJ2-1; 7 bases agree with TRBD1. Germline V lookup: CDR1 PRHDT, CDR2 FYEKMQ (reference sequence). The CDR3 is 15 residues long. The ends lost 4 bases at V and 3 bases at J; junction bases unmatched: 6. The CDR3 DNA follows: TGTGCCAGCAGCTCAGACAGGGCTAACTACAATGAGCAGTTCTTC. Its protein is CASSSDRANYNEQFF.

The gene calls are TRBV10-2 and TRBJ2-1, with 14 bases that match TRBD2. The CDR3 is 15 residues long. J lost 10 bases, V lost 5 bases, and 7 bases had no gene match. The germline CDR1 and CDR2 sequences are WSHSY and SAAADI. DNA for the CDR3: TGCGCCAGCAGTCTGACTAGCGGGGGGGCCGGCGAGCAGTTCTTC. Translated: CASSLTSGGAGEQFF.

V and J are TRBV3-1 (or the pseudogene TRBV3-2) and TRBJ2-5; 9 nucleotides align to TRBD1. The CDR3 covers 14 residues. CDR1 is LGHDT and CDR2 is YNNKEL in the germline V gene (reference sequence). V trimming: 3 bases; J trimming: 4 bases; junction bases outside the gene matches: 3. The CDR3 DNA is TGTGCCAGCAGCCAGGACAGGGGAGGAGAGACCCAGTACTTC. Amino acids: CASSQDRGGETQYF.

This chain connects TRBV7-2 to TRBJ2-1; no definite D call. The CDR3 has 15 residues. CDR1 SGHTA and CDR2 FQGNSA come from the germline V gene. V was trimmed by 4 bases and J by 5 bases, leaving 15 bases between them. The CDR3 DNA sequence: TGTGCCAGCAGCTCTTCGGCGGTTTACAACAATGAGCAGTTCTTC. Translated: CASSSSAVYNNEQFF.

The rearrangement joins TRBV19 to TRBJ1-2; TRBD1 agrees at 8 bases. CDR3 length: 15 residues. Germline loops: CDR1 LNHDA, CDR2 SQIVND (reference sequence). Trimming took 5 bases from V and 2 from J; bases not matched to a gene: 7. The CDR3 protein is CASSPETGDNYGYTF. The CDR3 DNA follows: TGTGCCAGTAGTCCAGAGACAGGGGACAACTATGGCTACACCTTC. Filled out from reference TRBV19 and TRBJ1-2, the complete variable domain reads DGGITQSPKYLFRKEGQNVTLSCEQNLNHDAMYWYRQDPGQGLRLIYYSQIVNDFQKGDIAEGYSVSREKKESFPLTVTSAQKNPTAFYLCASSPETGDNYGYTFGSGTRLTVV.

This chain uses TRBV19 with TRBJ2-6, with TRBD1 matching over 7 bases. CDR1 is LNHDA and CDR2 is SQIVND in the germline V gene (reference sequence). The CDR3 totals 16 residues. Germline trimming cut 4 bases from V and 2 bases from J; bases unmatched to any gene: 5. The CDR3 region is CASSSQGVTGANVLTF. The CDR3, as DNA: TGTGCCAGTAGTAGCCAGGGGGTAACTGGGGCCAACGTCCTGACTTTC.

V and J are TRBV4-1 and TRBJ1-1, with D perhaps TRBD1 (6 bases). The CDR3 consists of 14 residues. Germline CDR1 and CDR2: MGHRA and YSYEKL. Trimming shortened V by 3 bases and J by 4 bases, and 12 bases separated the two germline ends. CDR3 loop: CASSHGGRTTEAFF. CDR3 coding DNA: TGCGCCAGCAGCCATGGGGGCAGAACCACTGAAGCTTTCTTT.

The chain combines TRBV11-2 with TRBJ2-7; 9 positions match TRBD2. The CDR3 loop spans 16 amino acids. Germline values: CDR1 SGHAT, CDR2 FQNNGV. V shed 5 bases and J 0 bases; nucleotides not matched to a gene: 8. The CDR3 protein is CASSTQAGGGSYEQYF. The CDR3, as DNA: TGTGCCAGCAGCACCCAAGCGGGGGGAGGCTCCTACGAGCAGTACTTC.

The CDR3 is CASSQISGDANEQFF. For the CDR3, the DNA is TGTGCCAGCAGCCAGATTAGCGGGGATGCCAATGAGCAGTTCTTC. This chain uses TRBV4-2 with TRBJ2-1; 8 bases map to TRBD2. Losses at the gene ends were 3 bases for V and 6 bases for J; bases not matched to a gene: 7. Germline values: CDR1 LGHNA, CDR2 YNFKEQ. This CDR3 is 15 amino acids long.

The CDR3 DNA reads TGTGCCACCTTACAGGGATACGAGCAGTACTTC. The encoded protein is CATLQGYEQYF. The chain recombines TRBV6-5 with TRBJ2-7, with D possibly being TRBD1 (6 bases). The CDR3 contains 11 residues. CDR1 MNHEY and CDR2 SVGAGI come from the germline V gene. V shed 10 bases and J shed 4 bases, with 11 bases lying between them.

The chain recombines TRBV6-5 with TRBJ1-3; no clear D gene. Per germline, CDR1 MNHEY and CDR2 SVGAGI. CDR3 length equals 15 residues. V was pared by 0 bases and J by 7 bases, with 13 bases between. DNA for the CDR3: TGTGCCAGCAGTTACTCCGCCGCCCTCGGGAACACCATATATTTT. It translates to CASSYSAALGNTIYF.

This clone was detected only once. The chain employs TRBV19 and TRBJ1-5, with D tentatively TRBD1 (5 bases). Germline loops: CDR1 LNHDA, CDR2 SQIVND (reference sequence). The CDR3 loop spans 16 amino acids. V was pared by 3 bases and J by 4 bases, with 16 bases between. CDR3 protein: CASSIWGQGKNQPQHF. CDR3 in DNA: TGTGCCAGTAGTATTTGGGGCCAGGGAAAGAATCAGCCCCAGCATTTT.

The chain carries TRBV4-2 and TRBJ2-1; 9 positions match TRBD2. J gave up 0 bases and V 0 bases, and 15 bases lay outside the gene matches. The CDR3 has 21 amino acids. Germline CDR1 and CDR2: LGHNA and YNFKEQ. The CDR3 sequence: CASSQDGSGGPFQSSYNEQFF. CDR3 nucleotide sequence: TGTGCCAGCAGCCAAGATGGCAGCGGGGGGCCGTTTCAAAGCTCCTACAATGAGCAGTTCTTC.

This clone was picked up a small number of times. The chain recombines TRBV5-1 with TRBJ2-7, with 7 nucleotides matching TRBD1. Per the germline V gene, CDR1 is SGHRS and CDR2 is YFSETQ. CDR3 size: 14 residues. V lost 0 bases to trimming and J lost 5 bases; unmatched junction nucleotides: 5. The CDR3 loop reads CASSLGQGIHEQYF. The DNA for the CDR3 is TGCGCCAGCAGCTTGGGACAGGGAATCCACGAGCAGTACTTC.

The V call is TRBV9, the J call TRBJ1-1; perhaps TRBD1 as D (5 bases). This CDR3 is built from 15 residues. V was cut by 3 bases and J by 0 bases, with 12 bases left in between. Germline V CDR1 and CDR2: SGDLS, YYNGEE. The CDR3 protein is CASSAPGGLNTEAFF. DNA of the CDR3: TGTGCCAGCAGCGCCCCGGGGGGTTTGAACACTGAAGCTTTCTTT.

The chain couples TRBV10-2 to TRBJ2-3; D uncertain. Trimming removed 5 bases from V and 2 bases from J, with 8 bases in between. This CDR3 contains 13 residues. Germline lookup yields CDR1 WSHSY and CDR2 SAAADI. CDR3 sequence (DNA): TGCGCCAGCAGTTTGGGCCCCACAGATACGCAGTATTTT. The encoded protein is CASSLGPTDTQYF.

This clone showed up just a few times. The J gene is TRBJ1-1, the V gene TRBV4-2, with a weak D call TRBD1 (6 bases). Looked up from germline, CDR1 is LGHNA and CDR2 is YNFKEQ. CDR3 size: 13 residues. V was clipped by 5 bases and J by 3 bases, with 10 bases between them. The CDR3 sequence is CASSSGTHTEAFF. CDR3 nucleotides: TGTGCCAGCAGCTCCGGGACACACACTGAAGCTTTCTTT.

In nucleotides, the CDR3 is TGTGCCAGCAGCCCTACTAGTACCTACAATGAGCAGTTCTTC. Protein sequence: CASSPTSTYNEQFF. The rearrangement uses TRBV3-1 (or the pseudogene TRBV3-2) and TRBJ2-1; maybe TRBD2 (5 bases). The CDR3 is 14 residues long. Germline CDR1 is LGHDT and CDR2 is YNNKEL (reference sequence). V lost 4 bases and J lost 2, with 9 bases in between.

The rearrangement links TRBV30 to TRBJ1-6; the match to TRBD1 covers 9 bases. Germline CDR1 and CDR2: GTSNPN and SVGIG (reference sequence). This CDR3 has 17 amino acids. V lost 4 bases, J lost 8 bases, and 15 bases stayed unmatched. CDR3 DNA: TGTGCCTGGACCTCTCCGAAACCGGGACAGGGCTATTCACCCCTCCACTTT. Translation: CAWTSPKPGQGYSPLHF.

Only one count was recorded for this clone. This chain links TRBV30 with TRBJ2-7; D is possibly TRBD1 (5 bases). Germline loops: CDR1 GTSNPN, CDR2 SVGIG (reference sequence). CDR3 length: 12 residues. Trimming pared 3 bases from V and 4 bases from J, leaving 10 bases between. The CDR3 bases are TGTGCCTGGAGGGACATCCGATACGAGCAGTACTTC. Residues: CAWRDIRYEQYF. The variable domain in full, completed from reference TRBV30 and TRBJ2-7, reads SQTIHQWPATLVQPVGSPLSLECTVEGTSNPNLYWYRQAAGRGLQLLFYSVGIGQISSEVPQNLSASRPQDRQFILSSKKLLLSDSGFYLCAWRDIRYEQYFGPGTRLTVT.

The V call is TRBV6-5, the J call TRBJ1-5; no firm D call. The CDR3 loop spans 13 amino acids. Germline V gene lookup returns CDR1 MNHEY and CDR2 SVGAGI. Trimming stripped 6 bases from V and 2 bases from J, with 8 bases between. CDR3 residues: CASSPLGNQPQHF. Here the CDR3 DNA reads TGTGCCAGCAGCCCACTGGGCAATCAGCCCCAGCATTTT.

The CDR3 DNA sequence: TGTGCCAGCAGCGTCCGGGACAGCCCGTCTCGGGGCTACACCTTC. Protein product: CASSVRDSPSRGYTF. The V gene is TRBV14, the J gene TRBJ1-2; 7 bases are shared with TRBD1. The CDR3 consists of 15 residues. J lost 8 bases, V lost 5 bases, and 14 bases had no gene match. CDR1 and CDR2 from the germline V gene are SGHDN and FVKESK.

This chain links TRBV7-9 with TRBJ2-2; D gene ambiguous. V dropped 0 bases and J dropped 4 bases, with 9 bases sitting between them. Germline V lookup: CDR1 SEHNR, CDR2 FQNEAQ (reference sequence). The CDR3 consists of 15 residues. The CDR3 region is CASSLAFVSTGELFF. CDR3 nucleotide sequence: TGTGCCAGCAGCTTAGCTTTTGTCAGCACCGGGGAGCTGTTTTTT.

The chain uses TRBV5-1 and TRBJ2-5; TRBD1 matches 7 bases. Germline CDR1 reads SGHRS; CDR2 reads YFSETQ. After removal of 3 bases from V and 2 bases from J, the junction contained 7 bases not matched to a gene. The CDR3 is 15 residues long. Here the CDR3 DNA reads TGCGCCAGCAGCTCCAATTCAGGGGGACAAGAGACCCAGTACTTC. It is translated as CASSSNSGGQETQYF. Together with reference TRBV5-1 and TRBJ2-5, the CDR3 gives the full variable domain: KAGVTQTPRYLIKTRGQQVTLSCSPISGHRSVSWYQQTPGQGLQFLFEYFSETQRNKGNFPGRFSGRQFSNSRSEMNVSTLELGDSALYLCASSSNSGGQETQYFGPGTRLLVL.